The 25 T cell receptor beta chains below were found in one sample sequenced in a study of vaccination and CD4 T cells after COVID-19. The sample's treatment: approximately 10-day PBMC culture with coronavirus spike peptide pools or control peptides (ViraFEST assay). Their antigens remain unidentified. The Oncomine TCR Beta short-read assay was applied to DNA of cultured CD4+ T cells. Each CDR3 protein gets one entry after TCRdb re-called the PCR reads with MiXCR. The profile covers 14,000 or so distinct CDR3 sequences, with 52% appearing a single time and 6.5% to 9% taken by the ten largest. Sequences were obtained from CD4+ T cells from blood, cultured in vitro. The origin of the receptors is a human donor who had recovered from COVID-19.

The chain recombines TRBV7-9 with TRBJ2-7, with TRBD2 matching 9 bases. V dropped 11 bases and J dropped 4; count of bases not matched to a gene: 21. The CDR3 loop spans 17 amino acids. From germline, CDR1 is SEHNR and CDR2 FQNEAQ (reference sequence). CDR3 sequence (DNA): TGTGCCTGCGGAGGGGGGATACCGGGACTAGCTGCATACGAGCAGTACTTC. Its protein product is CACGGGIPGLAAYEQYF.

The chain couples TRBV7-8 to TRBJ2-6, with D perhaps matching TRBD1 (7 bases). Germline V lookup: CDR1 SGHVS, CDR2 FQNEAQ. CDR3 length: 20 amino acids. The ends were cut back, 0 bases at V and 1 base at J, with 19 bases in the middle. The CDR3: CASSLAPGRGVLSGANVLTF. The DNA of the CDR3 is TGTGCCAGCAGCTTAGCACCCGGCAGGGGGGTTCTGTCTGGGGCCAACGTCCTGACTTTC.

The rearrangement joins TRBV7-2 to TRBJ1-2; 8 bases map to TRBD1. Germline V gene data show CDR1 as SGHTA and CDR2 as FQGNSA. CDR3 size: 18 residues. The trim removed 4 bases at V and 2 bases at J, leaving 15 bases unmatched. CDR3 protein: CASSSGGRGRRANYGYTF. The CDR3 DNA sequence: TGTGCCAGCAGCTCGGGGGGCAGGGGGCGCAGGGCCAACTATGGCTACACCTTC.

The chain uses TRBV6-2 or TRBV6-3 and TRBJ2-2, with 12 bases aligning to TRBD2. Trimming took 0 bases from V and 1 from J; bases not matched to a gene: 0. The germline gives CDR1 MNHEY, CDR2 SVGEGT. This CDR3 comprises 17 residues. CDR3 DNA sequence: TGTGCCAGCAGTTACTCGACTAGCGGGAGGAACACCGGGGAGCTGTTTTTT. Protein sequence: CASSYSTSGRNTGELFF.

This chain joins TRBV20-1 and TRBJ2-3; D is perhaps TRBD2 (6 bases). Trimming removed 5 bases from V and 0 bases from J, with 21 bases in between. Germline assignment: CDR1 DFQATT and CDR2 SNEGSKA (reference sequence). This CDR3 is built from 17 residues. CDR3: CSAALNSGGASTDTQYF. The DNA of the CDR3 is TGCAGTGCTGCCCTTAATAGCGGAGGGGCTAGCACAGATACGCAGTATTTT.

About this clonotype itself: One end of the junction does not line up with germline, which may come from a read error. The chain is built from TRBV7-2 and TRBJ1-2; tentative D call: TRBD1 (6 bases). Germline V gives CDR1 SGHTA, CDR2 FQGNSA. The CDR3 covers 13 residues. Here the CDR3 DNA reads TGTGCCAGCAGCTTTTACACGACAGGCCCGGTCCCCTTC. This gives the protein CASSFYTTGPVPF.

The chain recombines TRBV6-1 with TRBJ1-2; 9 nucleotides agree with TRBD1. This CDR3 spans 13 amino acids. Germline CDR1 is MNHNS and CDR2 is SASEGT. The ends lost 10 bases at V and 3 bases at J; junction bases unmatched: 6. CDR3 amino acids: CAISRDRDYGYTF. The CDR3 DNA follows: TGTGCCATCAGCCGGGACAGGGACTATGGCTACACCTTC.

A few counts support this clonotype. The chain joins TRBV7-9 to TRBJ2-2; D is undetermined. The V end lost 5 bases, the J end lost 7 bases, and 11 bases lay between the germline ends. Per the germline V gene, CDR1 is SEHNR and CDR2 is FQNEAQ (reference sequence). The CDR3 sequence is 13 residues long. The CDR3 here is CASSPQVVGELFF. The CDR3 DNA follows: TGTGCCAGCAGCCCCCAGGTAGTCGGGGAGCTGTTTTTT.

This clonotype was recorded a few times. V usage is TRBV20-1 and J usage is TRBJ2-1; the match to TRBD2 covers 11 bases. Looked up from germline, CDR1 is DFQATT and CDR2 is SNEGSKA (reference sequence). V gave up 5 bases and J gave up 3 bases; unmatched junction bases: 6. The CDR3 loop spans 15 amino acids. CDR3 amino acids: CSAVPGTSGYNEQFF. The DNA for the CDR3 is TGCAGTGCTGTTCCCGGGACTAGCGGCTACAATGAGCAGTTCTTC.

The chain recombines TRBV10-3 with TRBJ2-3; 9 bases are a match to TRBD1. Germline CDR1 ENHRY, CDR2 SYGVKD. V trimming: 2 bases; J trimming: 3 bases; junction bases outside the gene matches: 3. The CDR3 contains 15 residues. The CDR3 sequence: CAISETDRGTDTQYF. The CDR3 DNA sequence: TGTGCCATCAGTGAGACCGACAGGGGGACAGATACGCAGTATTTT.

The chain couples TRBV4-1 to TRBJ2-2, with 9 bases that match TRBD1. Per the germline V gene, CDR1 is MGHRA and CDR2 is YSYEKL. This CDR3 is 16 amino acids long. V was clipped by 4 bases and J by 7 bases; unmatched bases: 10. CDR3 amino acids: CASSRDPTGGFGELFF. DNA of the CDR3: TGCGCCAGCAGCCGGGACCCTACAGGGGGCTTCGGGGAGCTGTTTTTT.

The chain combines TRBV2 with TRBJ2-1, with TRBD2 matching 10 bases. Germline V lookup: CDR1 SNHLY, CDR2 FYNNEI. V dropped 6 bases and J dropped 10; count of bases not matched to a gene: 6. CDR3 length: 13 residues. The CDR3 sequence: CASRLNSGGEQFF. The CDR3 coding sequence is TGTGCCAGCAGACTAAATAGCGGGGGGGAGCAGTTCTTC.

CDR3 sequence: CSAPVDVGIGYTF. CDR3 bases: TGCAGTGCTCCGGTAGATGTGGGTATAGGCTACACCTTC. The J gene is TRBJ1-2, the V gene TRBV20-1, with D unresolved. Trimming pared 5 bases from V and 8 bases from J, leaving 18 bases between. CDR1 and CDR2 (germline): DFQATT, SNEGSKA (reference sequence). This CDR3 is 13 amino acids long.

There are a few counts of this clonotype. CDR3 sequence reads: CASSPRGRAQPQHF. In nucleotides, the CDR3 is TGTGCCAGCAGTCCCCGGGGCCGAGCCCAGCCCCAGCATTTT. The gene calls are TRBV28 and TRBJ1-5; D perhaps matches TRBD1 (5 bases). The V end was cut by 5 bases, the J end by 7 bases, with 15 bases between. The CDR3 contains 14 residues. Germline V gene sequence: CDR1 MDHEN, CDR2 SYDVKM.

The chain carries TRBV6-1 and TRBJ2-1; D remains unclear. The CDR3 has 14 residues. Trimming removed 7 bases from V and 3 bases from J, with 13 bases in between. Germline-derived CDR1 and CDR2 are MNHNS and SASEGT. The CDR3 coding sequence is TGTGCCAGCAAGACCACAAGGGTCTACAATGAGCAGTTCTTC. Its translation is CASKTTRVYNEQFF.

This chain links TRBV27 with TRBJ1-4; the D is unclear. V was pared by 3 bases and J by 5 bases, with 7 bases between. The CDR3 totals 13 residues. The germline V gene encodes CDR1 MNHEY and CDR2 SMNVEV (reference sequence). CDR3 bases: TGTGCCAGCAGTTTGCGGACGAATGAAAAACTGTTTTTT. Encoded protein: CASSLRTNEKLFF.

In its sample, this clonotype ranks as medium-sized. This sequence joins TRBV11-2 and TRBJ1-1; 7 bases match TRBD1. This CDR3 region has 14 residues. CDR1 and CDR2 (germline): SGHAT, FQNNGV. V lost 5 bases to trimming and J lost 1 base; unmatched junction nucleotides: 4. The CDR3 sequence is CASSPHRGNTEAFF. The CDR3 DNA reads TGTGCCAGCAGCCCCCACAGGGGGAACACTGAAGCTTTCTTT.

The V call is TRBV19, the J call TRBJ2-3; no definite D call. The length of the CDR3 is 12 residues. From germline, CDR1 is LNHDA and CDR2 SQIVND (reference sequence). Trimming stripped 5 bases from V and 3 bases from J, with 6 bases between. The DNA of the CDR3 is TGTGCCAGTAGTGAGGCGACAGATACGCAGTATTTT. Its protein is CASSEATDTQYF.

The chain uses TRBV11-2 and TRBJ1-6; tentative D call: TRBD1 (5 bases). There are 14 residues in the CDR3. V shed 4 bases and J shed 7 bases, with 11 bases lying between them. Germline CDR1 reads SGHAT; CDR2 reads FQNNGV. CDR3 sequence reads: CASSSGSANSPLHF. CDR3 nucleotide sequence: TGTGCCAGCAGCTCAGGGTCCGCCAATTCACCCCTCCACTTT.

The rearrangement uses TRBV25-1 and TRBJ2-1; 12 bases map to TRBD2. Germline loops: CDR1 MGHDK, CDR2 SYGVNS. This CDR3 is 20 amino acids long. The trim removed 4 bases at V and 7 bases at J, leaving 20 bases unmatched. Here the CDR3 DNA reads TGTGCCAGCAGTGGCAATTCAAGAGGAGCATCTAGCGGGAGGGCTAATGAGCAGTTCTTC. Translation: CASSGNSRGASSGRANEQFF.

The V call is TRBV7-9, the J call TRBJ2-3; no firm D call. Trimming cost V 5 bases and J 14 bases, with 8 bases left between them. Germline CDR1 SEHNR, CDR2 FQNEAQ (reference sequence). The CDR3 covers 9 residues. CDR3 amino acids: CASSPQAYF. DNA of the CDR3: TGTGCCAGCAGCCCTCAGGCGTATTTT.

Judged by abundance, this clonotype is medium-sized. The chain combines TRBV20-1 with TRBJ1-5, with TRBD1 matching 10 bases. CDR1 DFQATT and CDR2 SNEGSKA come from the germline V gene (reference sequence). CDR3 size: 15 residues. The V and J ends lost 6 bases and 0 bases, in that order; junction bases with no gene match: 5. CDR3 DNA sequence: TGCAGTGCAAAGACAGGGGGCCTTAGCAATCAGCCCCAGCATTTT. Translation: CSAKTGGLSNQPQHF.

V and J are TRBV5-1 and TRBJ2-7, with D unclear. The germline V and J ends were trimmed by 0 bases and 6 bases, with 10 bases remaining between them. The CDR3 contains 13 residues. Germline-derived CDR1 and CDR2 are SGHRS and YFSETQ. CDR3 coding DNA: TGCGCCAGCAGCTTGGACGGACCGGCCGAGCAGTACTTC. It yields the protein CASSLDGPAEQYF.

This clonotype appeared a few times. The chain combines TRBV7-8 with TRBJ1-3; possible D gene TRBD1, 5 bases. Germline V gives CDR1 SGHVS, CDR2 FQNEAQ. This CDR3 spans 14 amino acids. Trimming cost V 5 bases and J 2 bases, with 10 bases left between them. Here the CDR3 DNA reads TGTGCCAGCAGCGACGGGACTCCTGGAAACACCATATATTTT. This encodes CASSDGTPGNTIYF.

The chain links TRBV28 to TRBJ1-2; 7 bases map to TRBD1. CDR1 is MDHEN, CDR2 SYDVKM, per germline. V was clipped by 5 bases and J by 7 bases; unmatched bases: 10. The CDR3 has 14 amino acids. The CDR3 protein is CASSTRQGRPGYTF. CDR3 coding DNA: TGTGCCAGCAGTACCCGACAGGGCCGTCCTGGCTACACCTTC.